These 15 T cell receptor beta chains came from one sample sequenced in a study of blood T cells in healthy people across ages. PCR was performed a second time for roughly 6 to 12 cycles using a sample-barcoded 5' primer and a J-beta primer mix. MiXCR, applied by TCRdb to the 5' RACE reads, yields one record per CDR3 protein. The data hold 710,000 or so distinct CDR3 sequences, with 22% observed a single time. Specimen: blood. The receptors stem from a man aged 65 to 85 in good health.

This clonotype was detected only a few times. The chain has TRBV10-2 and TRBJ2-1, with 7 positions matching TRBD2. Germline CDR1 WSHSY, CDR2 SAAADI. The V and J ends lost 8 bases and 3 bases, in that order; junction bases with no gene match: 7. This CDR3 has 14 residues. In DNA, the CDR3 is TGCGCCAGCCTCCTCGCGGGGGACTACAATGAGCAGTTCTTC. Translated: CASLLAGDYNEQFF.

The chain uses TRBV20-1 and TRBJ2-4; D possibly corresponds to TRBD1 (5 bases). V dropped 3 bases and J dropped 2 bases, with 11 bases sitting between them. This CDR3 is 14 amino acids long. CDR1 is DFQATT and CDR2 is SNEGSKA in the germline V gene (reference sequence). The CDR3 sequence: CSASRSGTKNIQYF. In DNA, the CDR3 is TGCAGTGCTAGCAGGTCAGGGACCAAAAACATTCAGTACTTC.

The rearrangement uses TRBV18 and TRBJ2-1, with D unresolved. The CDR3 spans 15 residues. The germline V gene encodes CDR1 KGHSH and CDR2 LQKENI. Trimming pared 3 bases from V and 5 bases from J, leaving 14 bases between. The CDR3 reads CASSPQLGNNNEQFF. DNA for the CDR3: TGTGCCAGCTCACCCCAGTTGGGGAATAACAATGAGCAGTTCTTC.

CDR3 sequence (DNA): TGTGCCAGCAGCCAAGATTCGGGGTCTGCTTTCTTT. Translated, it gives CASSQDSGSAFF. The chain is built from TRBV3-1 and TRBJ1-1; no firm D call. CDR1 and CDR2 (germline): LGHDT, YNNKEL (reference sequence). V lost 0 bases, J lost 11 bases, and 10 bases lay in between. The CDR3 extends over 12 amino acids.

The genes are TRBV5-1 and TRBJ1-1, with no clear D. Germline CDR1 SGHRS, CDR2 YFSETQ. CDR3 length: 15 amino acids. V lost 0 bases, J lost 0 bases, and 9 bases lay in between. CDR3 DNA sequence: TGCGCCAGCAGCTTGGTGACAAGCATGAACACTGAAGCTTTCTTT. Its translation is CASSLVTSMNTEAFF.

In this sample, this clonotype turned up a few times. This chain uses TRBV5-1 with TRBJ1-4; 10 bases align to TRBD1. Germline V gene lookup returns CDR1 SGHRS and CDR2 YFSETQ. There are 18 residues in the CDR3. The ends lost 2 bases at V and 8 bases at J; junction bases unmatched: 15. CDR3 protein: CASSFFGTDRGQGEKLFF. The CDR3 DNA reads as TGCGCCAGCAGCTTCTTCGGGACCGACCGGGGACAGGGGGAAAAACTGTTTTTT.

Details on this clonotype: A much larger clone differs from this one at a single base, so this may be a read error. The gene calls are TRBV7-3 and TRBJ2-3; D possibly corresponds to TRBD2 (5 bases). This CDR3 is 14 amino acids long. The germline V gene has CDR1 SGHTA and CDR2 FQGTGA. Here the CDR3 DNA reads TGTGTCAGCAGCTTAATGCATAGCGCAGATACGCAGTATTTT. Its translation is CVSSLMHSADTQYF. Together with reference TRBV7-3 and TRBJ2-3, the CDR3 gives the full variable domain: GAGVSQTPSNKVTEKGKYVELRCDPISGHTALYWYRQSLGQGPEFLIYFQGTGAADDSGLPNDRFFAVRPEGSVSTLKIQRTERGDSAVYLCVSSLMHSADTQYFGPGTRLTVL.

V and J are TRBV28 and TRBJ2-7, with D perhaps TRBD1 (6 bases). With the DNA end fitting TRBJ2-1 better, the J assignment may be wrong. Germline V gene sequence: CDR1 MDHEN, CDR2 SYDVKM. This CDR3 is built from 11 residues. The CDR3 region has the DNA TGTGCCGGGGGCCGATACAATGAGCAGTTCTTC. The encoded protein is CAGGRYNEQFF.

This clonotype was seen a handful of times. The junction shows a germline mismatch at one end, possibly a read error. The chain joins TRBV10-3 to TRBJ2-3, with 9 bases lining up with TRBD1. The V gene's germline CDR1 is ENHRY and CDR2 SYGVKD. The CDR3 consists of 18 residues. The CDR3 DNA follows: TGTGCCATCAGCTCAAACTTAATTACAGGGGGCAATGGCGATATGCAGTATTTT. Translated: CAISSNLITGGNGDMQYF.

CDR3 protein: CASGFNRVDYGYTF. The CDR3 coding sequence is TGTGCTAGTGGTTTTAACAGGGTGGACTATGGCTACACCTTC. J is TRBJ1-2 and V is TRBV12-5; TRBD1 might be the D (6 bases). Germline V gene lookup returns CDR1 LGHNT and CDR2 FRNRAP. CDR3 length: 14 amino acids. V lost 3 bases and J 3 bases, leaving 11 bases between the germline ends.

A few counts support this clonotype. The genes are TRBV18 and TRBJ1-1; D gene unclear. The germline V gene has CDR1 KGHSH and CDR2 LQKENI. Trimming took off 2 bases at V and 0 bases at J, with 7 bases between the two ends. This CDR3 has 14 amino acids. The CDR3 spells CASSPSGMNTEAFF. CDR3 DNA: TGTGCCAGCTCACCATCGGGGATGAACACTGAAGCTTTCTTT.

The chain joins TRBV12-3 or TRBV12-4 to TRBJ2-7; 12 nucleotides agree with TRBD2. The assigned J gene may be wrong: the sequence end matches TRBJ2-5 better. The CDR3 spans 17 residues. CDR3 loop: CASSLRFASGGDETQYF. CDR3 nucleotide sequence: TGTGCCAGCAGTTTGCGTTTTGCTAGCGGGGGGGATGAGACCCAGTACTTC.

This clonotype was detected a few times. The rearrangement uses TRBV4-1 and TRBJ2-7, with D maybe TRBD1 (6 bases). The germline V gene has CDR1 MGHRA and CDR2 YSYEKL. The V end lost 0 bases, the J end lost 4 bases, and 13 bases lay between the germline ends. There are 15 residues in the CDR3. In nucleotides, the CDR3 is TGCGCCAGCAGCCAAGATCCCCGAACAGGGTACGAGCAGTACGTC. Protein sequence: CASSQDPRTGYEQYV.

V and J are TRBV12-3 or TRBV12-4 and TRBJ2-1; 16 positions agree with TRBD2. V dropped 3 bases and J dropped 6; count of bases not matched to a gene: 2. The CDR3 sequence is 16 residues long. This CDR3 reads CASSLGLAGGINEQFF. The CDR3 nucleotides are TGTGCCAGCAGTTTGGGACTAGCGGGAGGGATCAATGAGCAGTTCTTC.

The genes are TRBV7-9 and TRBJ1-3; weak D call: TRBD1 (5 bases). V lost 5 bases and J 0 bases, leaving 14 bases between the germline ends. Germline assignment: CDR1 SEHNR and CDR2 FQNEAQ (reference sequence). This CDR3 spans 16 amino acids. The CDR3, as DNA: TGTGCCAGCAGCCTGGGGGTTGGTGGCTCTGGAAACACCATATATTTT. Encoded protein: CASSLGVGGSGNTIYF.